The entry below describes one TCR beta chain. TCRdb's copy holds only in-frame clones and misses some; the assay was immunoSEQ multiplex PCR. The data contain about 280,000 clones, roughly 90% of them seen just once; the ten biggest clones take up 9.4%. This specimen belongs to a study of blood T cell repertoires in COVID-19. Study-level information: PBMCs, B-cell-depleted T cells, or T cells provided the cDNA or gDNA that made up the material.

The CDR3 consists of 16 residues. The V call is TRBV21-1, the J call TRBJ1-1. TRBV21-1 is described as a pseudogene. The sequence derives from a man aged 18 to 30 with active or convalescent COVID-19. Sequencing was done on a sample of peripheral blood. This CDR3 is CASSKVRGRRNTEAFF. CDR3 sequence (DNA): TGTGCCAGCAGCAAAGTAAGAGGGAGGAGGAACACTGAAGCTTTCTTT.